The sequence of this TCR beta chain was determined in a study of T-cell reconstitution after alpha-beta-depleted transplantation in children. Molecular barcoding with unique molecular identifiers was used for the TCRbeta library. MiXCR, run by TCRdb on the PCR reads, gives a single entry per CDR3 protein. In the table there are fewer than 250,000 distinct CDR3 sequences, over 15% of which are singletons. The germline V and J ends were trimmed by 3 bases and 0 bases, with 15 bases remaining between them. This CDR3 is built from 16 residues. This clonotype appeared a few times. The rearrangement uses TRBV12-3 or TRBV12-4 and TRBJ2-7, with D perhaps TRBD2 (5 bases). The receptor was derived from a male patient aged 2 to 9 who had a stem cell transplant for acute lymphoblastic leukemia, so the T cells may come from the graft donor. The specimen comprised PBMCs, mostly from graft donor cells, sampled 360 days after TCRalphabeta/CD19-depleted stem cell transplant. The CDR3 region is CASSFFGGYSSYEQYF. The CDR3 coding sequence is TGTGCCAGCAGTTTTTTCGGCGGGTACAGCTCCTACGAGCAGTACTTC.